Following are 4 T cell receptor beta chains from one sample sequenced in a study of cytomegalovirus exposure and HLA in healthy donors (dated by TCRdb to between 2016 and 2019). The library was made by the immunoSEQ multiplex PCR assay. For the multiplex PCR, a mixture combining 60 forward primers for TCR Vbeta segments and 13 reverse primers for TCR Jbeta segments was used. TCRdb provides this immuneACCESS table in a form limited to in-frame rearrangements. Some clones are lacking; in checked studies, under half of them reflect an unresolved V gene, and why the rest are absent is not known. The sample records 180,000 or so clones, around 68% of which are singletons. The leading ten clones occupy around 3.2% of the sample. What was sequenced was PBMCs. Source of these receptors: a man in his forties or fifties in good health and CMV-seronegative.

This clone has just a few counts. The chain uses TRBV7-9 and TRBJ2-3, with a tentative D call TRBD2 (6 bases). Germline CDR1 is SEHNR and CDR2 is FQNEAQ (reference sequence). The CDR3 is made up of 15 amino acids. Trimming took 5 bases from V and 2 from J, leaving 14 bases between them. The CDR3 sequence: CASSHSLATTDTQYF. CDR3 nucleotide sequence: TGTGCCAGCAGCCATTCACTAGCCACCACAGATACGCAGTATTTT.

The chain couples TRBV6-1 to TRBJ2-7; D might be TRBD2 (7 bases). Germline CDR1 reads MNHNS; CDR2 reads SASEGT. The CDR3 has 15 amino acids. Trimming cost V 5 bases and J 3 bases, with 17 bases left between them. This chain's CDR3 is CASSPMGGPGYEQYF. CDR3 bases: TGTGCCAGCAGTCCCATGGGGGGGCCTGGCTACGAGCAGTACTTC.

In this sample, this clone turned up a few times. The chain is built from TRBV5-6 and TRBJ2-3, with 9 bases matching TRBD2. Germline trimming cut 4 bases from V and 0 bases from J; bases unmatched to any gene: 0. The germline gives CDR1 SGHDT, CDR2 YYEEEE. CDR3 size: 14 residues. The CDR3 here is CASSLAGSTDTQYF. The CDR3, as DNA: TGTGCCAGCAGCCTAGCGGGGAGCACAGATACGCAGTATTTT.

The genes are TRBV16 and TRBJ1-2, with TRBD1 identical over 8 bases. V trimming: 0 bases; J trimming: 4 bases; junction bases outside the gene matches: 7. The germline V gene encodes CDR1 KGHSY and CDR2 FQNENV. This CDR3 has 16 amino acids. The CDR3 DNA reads TGTGCCAGCAGCCAATCCACAGGGGGGCATCCCTATGGCTACACCTTC. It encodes CASSQSTGGHPYGYTF.